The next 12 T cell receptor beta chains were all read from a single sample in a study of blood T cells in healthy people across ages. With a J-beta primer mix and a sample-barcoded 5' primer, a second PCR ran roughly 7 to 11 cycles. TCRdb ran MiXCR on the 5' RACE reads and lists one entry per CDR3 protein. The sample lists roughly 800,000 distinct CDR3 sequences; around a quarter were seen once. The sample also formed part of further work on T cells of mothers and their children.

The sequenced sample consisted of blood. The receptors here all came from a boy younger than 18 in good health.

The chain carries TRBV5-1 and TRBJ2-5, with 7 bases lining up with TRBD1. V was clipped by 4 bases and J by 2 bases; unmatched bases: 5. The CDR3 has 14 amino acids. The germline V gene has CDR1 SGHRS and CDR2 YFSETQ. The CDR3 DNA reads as TGCGCCAGCAGCATAGGACAGGAGCAAGAGACCCAGTACTTC. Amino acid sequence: CASSIGQEQETQYF.

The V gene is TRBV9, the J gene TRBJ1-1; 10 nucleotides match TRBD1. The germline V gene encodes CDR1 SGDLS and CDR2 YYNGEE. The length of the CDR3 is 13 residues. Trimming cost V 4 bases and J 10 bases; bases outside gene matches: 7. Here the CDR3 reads CASSPMGDRGAFF. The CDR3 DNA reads TGTGCCAGCAGCCCGATGGGGGACAGGGGAGCTTTCTTT.

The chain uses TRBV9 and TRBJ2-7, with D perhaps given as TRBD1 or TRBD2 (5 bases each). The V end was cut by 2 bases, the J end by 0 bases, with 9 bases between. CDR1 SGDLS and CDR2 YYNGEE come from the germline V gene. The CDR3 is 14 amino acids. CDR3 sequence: CASSVGTDSYEQYF. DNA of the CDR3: TGTGCCAGCAGCGTGGGGACCGACTCCTACGAGCAGTACTTC.

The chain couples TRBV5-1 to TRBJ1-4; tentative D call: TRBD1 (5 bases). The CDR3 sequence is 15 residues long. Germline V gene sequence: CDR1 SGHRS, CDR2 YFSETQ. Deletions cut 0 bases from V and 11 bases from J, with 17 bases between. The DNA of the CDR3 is TGCGCCAGCAGCTTGGCCGACAGTGGTAAAGGGAAACTGTTTTTT. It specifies CASSLADSGKGKLFF.

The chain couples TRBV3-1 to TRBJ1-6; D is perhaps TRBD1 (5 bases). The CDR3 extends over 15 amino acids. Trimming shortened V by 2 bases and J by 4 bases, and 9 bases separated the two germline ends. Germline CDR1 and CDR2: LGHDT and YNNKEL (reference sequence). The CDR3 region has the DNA TGTGCCAGCAGCCAACGGACAATTTATAATTCACCCCTCCACTTT. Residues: CASSQRTIYNSPLHF.

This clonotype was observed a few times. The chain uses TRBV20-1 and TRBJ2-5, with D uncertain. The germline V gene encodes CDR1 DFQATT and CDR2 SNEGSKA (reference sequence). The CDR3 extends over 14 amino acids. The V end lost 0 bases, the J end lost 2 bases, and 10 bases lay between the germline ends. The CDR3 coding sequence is TGCAGTGCTAGAGATCCACGTTATCAAGAGACCCAGTACTTC. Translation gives CSARDPRYQETQYF.

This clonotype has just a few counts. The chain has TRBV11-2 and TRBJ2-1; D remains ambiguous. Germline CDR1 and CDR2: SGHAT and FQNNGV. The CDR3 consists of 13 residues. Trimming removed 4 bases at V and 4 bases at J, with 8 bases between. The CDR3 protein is CASSSLGYNEQFF. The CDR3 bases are TGTGCCAGCAGCTCTCTCGGATACAATGAGCAGTTCTTC.

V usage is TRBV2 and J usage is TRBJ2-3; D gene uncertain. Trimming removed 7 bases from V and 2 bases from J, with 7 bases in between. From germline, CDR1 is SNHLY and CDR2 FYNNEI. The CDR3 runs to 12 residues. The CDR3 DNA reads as TGTGCCAGCACCGTTAACACAGATACGCAGTATTTT. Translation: CASTVNTDTQYF.

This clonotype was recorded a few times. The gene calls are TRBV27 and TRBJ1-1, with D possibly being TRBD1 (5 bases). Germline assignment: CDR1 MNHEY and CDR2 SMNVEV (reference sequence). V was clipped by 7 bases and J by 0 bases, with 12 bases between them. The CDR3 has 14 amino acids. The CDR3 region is CASKQDRMNTEAFF. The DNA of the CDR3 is TGTGCCAGCAAACAGGACCGGATGAACACTGAAGCTTTCTTT.

CDR3 sequence (DNA): TGTGCCATTCAGACAGGGGGCTATTGGACTGAAGCTTTCTTT. It codes for CAIQTGGYWTEAFF. The chain has TRBV2 and TRBJ1-1; 10 positions agree with TRBD1. V trimming: 10 bases; J trimming: 5 bases; junction bases outside the gene matches: 10. Germline CDR1 is SNHLY and CDR2 is FYNNEI. The CDR3 is 14 amino acids.

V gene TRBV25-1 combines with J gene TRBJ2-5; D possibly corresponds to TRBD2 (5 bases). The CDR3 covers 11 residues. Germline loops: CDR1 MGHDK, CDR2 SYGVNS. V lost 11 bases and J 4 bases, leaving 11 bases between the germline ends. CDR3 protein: CAPTSGETQYF. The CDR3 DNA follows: TGTGCCCCTACGAGCGGAGAGACCCAGTACTTC. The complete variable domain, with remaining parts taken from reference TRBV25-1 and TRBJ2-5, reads EADIYQTPRYLVIGTGKKITLECSQTMGHDKMYWYQQDPGMELHLIHYSYGVNSTEKGDLSSESTVSRIRTEHFPLTLESARPSHTSQYLCAPTSGETQYFGPGTRLLVL.

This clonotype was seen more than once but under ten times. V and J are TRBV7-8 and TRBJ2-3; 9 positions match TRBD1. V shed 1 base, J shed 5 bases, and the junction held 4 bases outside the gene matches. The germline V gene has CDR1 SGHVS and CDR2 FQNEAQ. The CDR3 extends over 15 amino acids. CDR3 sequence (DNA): TGTGCCAGCAGCTTAGTCGGGACAGGGTTAGATACGCAGTATTTT. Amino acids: CASSLVGTGLDTQYF.